Below are 5 T cell receptor beta chains sequenced from a single sample in a study of yellow fever vaccine responses in identical twins. TCRdb re-called the RT-PCR reads through MiXCR, storing one row per CDR3 protein. The sample shows fewer than 4,000 distinct CDR3 sequences, 90% of them seen only once. The sample here was T cells from blood (PBMCs), unsorted or a sorted subset (not recorded which), taken before or after yellow fever vaccination (not recorded which). All receptors derive from a woman aged 18-29 years who received the yellow fever vaccine.

V is TRBV29-1 and J is TRBJ2-7; 10 bases map to TRBD1. The V segment lost 4 bases and the J segment 5 bases; nucleotides outside the gene matches: 2. Germline CDR1 is SQVTM and CDR2 is ANQGSEA. This CDR3 spans 12 amino acids. The CDR3 reads CSVVGTGDEQYF. The CDR3 DNA follows: TGCAGCGTTGTGGGGACAGGGGACGAGCAGTACTTC.

V gene TRBV28 combines with J gene TRBJ2-5; TRBD1 aligns across 7 bases. V lost 3 bases, J lost 3 bases, and 4 bases stayed unmatched. This CDR3 has 14 amino acids. CDR1 is MDHEN, CDR2 SYDVKM, per germline. The CDR3: CASSLSGTEETQYF. The CDR3 DNA is TGTGCCAGCAGTTTGTCGGGGACAGAAGAGACCCAGTACTTC.

This CDR3 reads CASYGRGLFTYEQYF. The CDR3 coding sequence is TGTGCCAGCTACGGGCGGGGGTTGTTTACCTACGAGCAGTACTTC. The chain couples TRBV18 to TRBJ2-7, with TRBD2 matching over 7 bases. Per germline, CDR1 KGHSH and CDR2 LQKENI. The CDR3 totals 15 residues. V was pared by 7 bases and J by 2 bases, with 11 bases of the junction left unmatched.

The chain recombines TRBV30 with TRBJ1-1; 11 nucleotides align to TRBD1. The germline CDR1 and CDR2 sequences are GTSNPN and SVGIG (reference sequence). The CDR3 runs to 12 residues. V was clipped by 5 bases and J by 8 bases; unmatched bases: 4. The CDR3 protein is CAWGQGAGEAFF. CDR3 nucleotides: TGTGCCTGGGGACAGGGGGCGGGGGAAGCTTTCTTT.

This sequence joins TRBV2 and TRBJ1-3; 8 nucleotides agree with TRBD1. Looked up from germline, CDR1 is SNHLY and CDR2 is FYNNEI. V was pared by 7 bases and J by 0 bases, with 2 bases of the junction left unmatched. This CDR3 is 14 amino acids long. The CDR3 sequence is CASKGTGSGNTIYF. CDR3 in DNA: TGTGCCAGCAAAGGGACAGGCTCTGGAAACACCATATATTTT.